The present entry profiles one T cell receptor (beta chain) with its context. It lacks a known antigen. Within one base of it there is no much larger clone, and no base qualities were kept. The data belong to a study of T cells after posttransplantation cyclophosphamide (dated by TCRdb to 2015 to 2016). With regard to the full study: T cell repertoire reconstitution was tracked by TRB sequencing after myeloablative bone marrow transplantation in which posttransplantation cyclophosphamide was used as GVHD prophylaxis. Because TRA and TRB clonality were tightly correlated in 8 or 9 samples, subsequent TCR analyses were focused on TRB only. In 3 patients, TRB sequencing was also performed on up to roughly 3 more blood samples taken 2 to 5.2 years after transplant, and in several patients, pretransplant blood was also TRB-sequenced. Antigen receptor sequencing covered samples from a few dozen PTCy-treated patients and approximately 17 of their related bone marrow donors. TRB sequencing was performed on blood from all 35 or so PTCy patients with 1-year posttransplant specimens. Public TRB sequences were compared against a database of over 3,000 sequences linked to responses to pathogens, tumor antigens, self-antigens and alloantigens.

The study at large found these results: At 1-2 months, donor-recipient similarity was low but rose over the first year, and the later blood repertoires were often dominated by donor CD8+ memory clones. The TRB repertoires of T cells infiltrating skin or GI tract showed only limited overlap with the TRB repertoires of T cells in blood. Across approximately 41 patients, TRB clonality was highly associated with recipient CMV seropositivity and CMV reactivation, and PTCy diversity was similar to diversity in CNI/methotrexate controls.

The sample's treatment or condition label, decoded: high-dose cyclophosphamide on days +3 and +4 as single-agent GVHD prophylaxis. Busulfan and fludarabine conditioning, a related or unrelated marrow graft, and cyclophosphamide on days +3 and +4 were given to PTCy patients. The PTCy-treated patients were enrolled in a prospective multi-institutional clinical trial. Peripheral blood and bone marrow mononuclear cells were isolated by Ficoll-Hypaque density centrifugation and cryopreserved. Genomic DNA was the input for TRB sequencing, which was run either with the immunoSEQ assay at survey resolution or with the hsTCRB kit. On the authors' methods: The immunoSEQ software was used for initial read processing, and the LymphoSeq R package was used for repertoire analyses. Clonality was computed as 1 minus normalized Shannon entropy; Gini coefficient was also calculated for each TRB dataset. To infer phenotypes in unsorted samples, TRB sequences from sorted subsets of the recipient or donor were mapped onto unsorted samples from the same recipient. TCRdb limited this immuneACCESS table to in-frame rearrangements with V and J called. A share of clones is missing; checked studies link under half to unresolved V genes, and the rest is unexplained. The DNA gave D and trimming, while V, J and clone size come from that table. The sample table records some 5,700 clones; about 1.7% of these occur just once. Around 28% of the sample lies in the top ten.

Reading from cysteine to phenylalanine, the CDR3 counts 14 amino acids. Of all the DNA, just the CDR3 is kept, 42 bases in frame from base 1. V loses 6 bases at its end and J loses 0 bases; junction bases beyond the gene matches: 4. CDR1 and CDR2 (KGHSH, LQKENI) derive from the germline V gene. The chain is encoded by TRBV18 joined to TRBJ2-5, and 7 junction bases match TRBD2. The sample was PBMCs, taken around 250 days after a stem cell transplant with posttransplant cyclophosphamide. This sequence was found in a male patient aged 25-45 years who received an allogeneic stem cell transplant from a related donor, was CMV-positive, and had no GVHD. Following transplantation, part of the T cell population may be supplied by the graft donor rather than the patient. The CDR3 here reads CASSQLADQETQYF. The bases are TGTGCCAGCTCTCAGCTAGCGGACCAAGAGACCCAGTACTTC. Full variable domain (CDR3 extended with the reference TRBV18 and TRBJ2-5 proteins): NAGVMQNPRHLVRRRGQEARLRCSPMKGHSHVYWYRQLPEEGLKFMVYLQKENIIDESGMPKERFSAEFPKEGPSILRIQQVVRGDSAAYFCASSQLADQETQYFGPGTRLLVL.